This paragraph reports one T cell receptor (beta chain). This CDR3 is built from 16 residues. Germline lookup yields CDR1 SEHNR and CDR2 FQNEAQ (reference sequence). V shed 5 bases, J shed 0 bases, and the junction held 8 bases outside the gene matches. These data are taken from a study of response to subunit inactivated influenza vaccine. TCRdb re-called the RT-PCR reads through MiXCR, storing one row per CDR3 protein. The sample lists about 780,000 distinct CDR3 sequences, about 18% occurring once. The V call is TRBV7-9, the J call TRBJ2-3; TRBD1 matches 7 bases. This clonotype was sampled from a man in his fifties who received an inactivated influenza vaccine. The sample here was PBMCs from blood, taken about 5 days after vaccination. In DNA form, the CDR3 reads TGTGCCAGCAGCCAGCGACAGGGCCGAAGCACAGATACGCAGTATTTT. Translated, it gives CASSQRQGRSTDTQYF.